The source of this T cell receptor (beta chain) is a study of blood T cell repertoires in COVID-19. Turning to the study itself: The United States, Italy and Spain were the sources of the acute and convalescent COVID-19 samples. Nucleic acid was either cDNA or gDNA, and it came from T cells, B-cell-depleted T cells, or PBMCs.

V trimming: 6 bases; J trimming: 3 bases; junction bases outside the gene matches: 11. In germline, CDR1 is MNHEY, CDR2 SMNVEV (reference sequence). The CDR3 covers 16 residues. Original data processing: Using reference gene primer amplification, nucleated cell counts were estimated. TCRdb's table, derived via immunoSEQ multiplex PCR, lists solely in-frame clones and lacks some. The V and J calls and clone size are taken from that table; D and trimming were inferred from the DNA. The data contain a few hundred thousand clones, roughly 90% of them singletons. This chain uses TRBV27 with TRBJ1-2; 9 bases map to TRBD1. This clonotype was sampled from a woman aged 50 to 60 with acute or convalescent COVID-19. The sequencing input was peripheral blood. CDR3 DNA: TGTGCCAGCAGCCCCTATAGGGACAGGGAATACTATGGCTACACCTTC. It encodes CASSPYRDREYYGYTF.